The sequence of this T cell receptor (beta chain) was determined in a study of OX40 agonist ivuxolimab in advanced cancers. Study-level background: Dose-escalation patients suffered from hepatocellular carcinoma, melanoma, renal cell or head and neck cancer. Earlier treatment with anti-PD-1, anti-PD-L1 or anti-CTLA-4 was permitted, and roughly 40% had received some.

Measured with immunoSEQ multiplex PCR; TCRdb has only the in-frame clones, and not every one. The data hold fewer than 70,000 clones, with 83% observed a single time. The germline CDR1 and CDR2 sequences are MNHEY and SVGAGI. V lost 7 bases, J lost 2 bases, and 6 bases lay in between. This CDR3 has 11 residues. The source was CD4+ or CD8+ T cells sorted from blood, collected in a trial of the OX40 agonist ivuxolimab. The rearrangement uses TRBV6-5 and TRBJ2-7; D unclear. The sequence derives from an adult with an advanced solid tumor such as melanoma, head and neck, liver or kidney cancer. CDR3 DNA sequence: TGTGCCAGCAAAGAGGCCTACGAGCAGTACTTC. This codes for CASKEAYEQYF.